This T cell receptor beta chain is drawn from a study of T cells in Graves' hyperthyroidism and ophthalmopathy. Study context: Pretreatment peripheral blood was obtained at initial diagnosis.

RNA transcripts gave rise to amplified TCR beta CDR3 regions. HTBI primers were employed in a first-round RT-PCR of the TCR CDR3. From the multiplex PCR reads, TCRdb called clonotypes with MiXCR, one entry per CDR3 protein. The sample shows some 650,000 distinct CDR3 sequences, roughly 16% of them seen only once. The J segment lost 4 bases and the V segment lost 7 bases, leaving 10 bases of the junction unmatched. From germline, CDR1 is KGHDR and CDR2 SFDVKD. The CDR3 has 16 residues. This chain joins TRBV24-1 and TRBJ2-2, with TRBD1 matching over 8 bases. Sequenced sample: blood. The clonotype comes from a woman between 40 and 55 years old with Graves' ophthalmopathy. The CDR3 is CATRSGQGAATGELFF. The CDR3 DNA sequence: TGTGCCACCAGGTCGGGGCAGGGGGCGGCCACCGGGGAGCTGTTTTTT.